This passage covers 27 T cell receptor beta chains from one sample sequenced in a study of blood T cell repertoires in COVID-19 (dated by TCRdb to the early 2020s). The library was generated by the immunoSEQ multiplex PCR assay. TCRdb limited this immuneACCESS table to in-frame rearrangements with V and J called. A share of clones is missing; checked studies link under half to unresolved V genes, and the rest is unexplained. Within this sample are approximately 200,000 clones, with approximately 86% of them counted one time only. The ten largest clones represent 4.5% to 5.5% of the sample. Material: PBMCs or T cells enriched from blood (not recorded which). The source of these receptors is a woman aged 30 to 39 who had been exposed to COVID-19.

This clone was observed a handful of times. The chain combines TRBV7-2 with TRBJ2-1, with D tentatively TRBD2 (5 bases). Germline values: CDR1 SGHTA, CDR2 FQGNSA. V lost 3 bases to trimming and J lost 6 bases, with 12 bases between them. The CDR3 has 14 residues. CDR3 DNA: TGTGCCAGCAGCTTGAGCCCGGGGTCCAATGAGCAGTTCTTC. It is translated as CASSLSPGSNEQFF.

The DNA of the CDR3 is TGTGCCAGCAGCTACAACAGGGGGGAAAATGGCTACACCTTC. It encodes CASSYNRGENGYTF. The chain couples TRBV9 to TRBJ1-2; 8 bases agree with TRBD1. This CDR3 has 14 residues. The V gene's germline CDR1 is SGDLS and CDR2 YYNGEE. V lost 4 bases, J lost 6 bases, and 8 bases stayed unmatched.

The gene calls are TRBV7-7 and TRBJ2-2; a possible D gene is TRBD1 (6 bases). This CDR3 contains 13 residues. Germline assignment: CDR1 SSHAT and CDR2 FNYEAQ (reference sequence). The V and J ends lost 5 bases and 4 bases respectively, with 8 bases between them. CDR3 residues: CASSGDITGELFF. For the CDR3, the DNA is TGTGCCAGCAGCGGGGACATCACCGGGGAGCTGTTTTTT.

The gene calls are TRBV23-1 and TRBJ2-2, with 7 positions matching TRBD1. TRBV23-1 is known as an ORF, though its function is uncertain. This CDR3 has 16 residues. Germline trimming cut 0 bases from V and 4 bases from J; bases unmatched to any gene: 5. The chain's CDR3 is CASSQSGTVLTGELFF. The CDR3 DNA is TGCGCCAGCAGTCAATCCGGGACAGTACTCACCGGGGAGCTGTTTTTT.

The V call is TRBV7-9, the J call TRBJ1-2, with TRBD1 as a possible D gene (5 bases). CDR1 SEHNR and CDR2 FQNEAQ come from the germline V gene (reference sequence). Trimming took 5 bases from V and 2 from J, leaving 12 bases between them. This CDR3 region has 14 residues. The DNA for the CDR3 is TGTGCCAGCAGCGGAACGACAGAGAACTATGGCTACACCTTC. Protein: CASSGTTENYGYTF.

The rearrangement joins TRBV5-8 to TRBJ1-5; maybe TRBD1 (6 bases). Germline assignment: CDR1 SGHTS and CDR2 YDEGEE. Trimming left V 0 bases short and J 6 bases short, with 19 bases between. The CDR3 is 17 residues long. CDR3 protein: CASSLGGNRVGSQPQHF. CDR3 coding DNA: TGTGCCAGCAGCTTGGGGGGAAACAGGGTTGGGAGTCAGCCCCAGCATTTT.

V and J are TRBV19 and TRBJ1-3; D is undetermined. CDR1 and CDR2 (germline): LNHDA, SQIVND (reference sequence). The V end lost 5 bases, the J end lost 0 bases, and 8 bases lay between the germline ends. The CDR3 consists of 14 residues. The CDR3 sequence is CASSPFSSGNTIYF. DNA of the CDR3: TGTGCCAGTAGTCCCTTCAGCTCTGGAAACACCATATATTTT.

The V and J genes are TRBV5-6 and TRBJ1-2; TRBD1 matches 9 bases. Germline CDR1 reads SGHDT; CDR2 reads YYEEEE. The CDR3 spans 16 residues. V was clipped by 5 bases and J by 8 bases; unmatched bases: 16. The CDR3 bases are TGTGCCAGCAGTCTTCCCCCTTCCTGGACAGGGGTAGGCTACACCTTC. It specifies CASSLPPSWTGVGYTF.

The CDR3 region has the DNA TGTGCCAGCAGCCAGCGCAGAGCGGGAAGCTCCTACGAGCAGTACTTC. It yields the protein CASSQRRAGSSYEQYF. This chain links TRBV5-6 with TRBJ2-7; 7 bases align to TRBD2. Unmatched junction bases numbered 10, after V lost 4 bases and J lost 0 bases. CDR3 length: 16 amino acids. Germline-derived CDR1 and CDR2 are SGHDT and YYEEEE.

The chain carries TRBV5-4 and TRBJ2-7, with 10 bases that match TRBD2. Germline CDR1 SGHNT, CDR2 YYREEE (reference sequence). The CDR3 covers 15 residues. V lost 4 bases to trimming and J lost 1 base; unmatched junction nucleotides: 5. CDR3 residues: CASSGGLAASYEQYF. DNA of the CDR3: TGTGCCAGCAGCGGAGGACTAGCGGCGTCCTACGAGCAGTACTTC.

CDR3 amino acids: CASSYSWGGEDGTQYF. The CDR3 DNA reads TGTGCCAGCAGTTACTCTTGGGGAGGTGAGGATGGTACGCAGTATTTT. This chain links TRBV6-5 with TRBJ2-3, with a possible D match to TRBD2 (6 bases). Germline V CDR1 and CDR2: MNHEY, SVGAGI. This CDR3 has 16 amino acids. V dropped 0 bases and J dropped 8 bases, with 18 bases sitting between them.

This chain uses TRBV11-3 with TRBJ2-7; possibly TRBD2 for D (6 bases). The V end lost 1 base, the J end lost 0 bases, and 13 bases lay between the germline ends. Germline V gene lookup returns CDR1 SGHNT and CDR2 YENEEA. The CDR3 consists of 16 residues. The CDR3 bases are TGTGCCAGCAGCTTAGTTGGCGGGGAGGTCTCCTACGAGCAGTACTTC. Protein: CASSLVGGEVSYEQYF.

V and J are TRBV7-9 and TRBJ2-7; 8 bases align to TRBD2. This CDR3 is 15 amino acids long. V dropped 1 base and J dropped 4; count of bases not matched to a gene: 6. Germline V gene sequence: CDR1 SEHNR, CDR2 FQNEAQ (reference sequence). The CDR3 reads CASSLVTGGPYEQYF. The CDR3 DNA sequence: TGTGCCAGCAGCTTAGTAACGGGGGGGCCTTACGAGCAGTACTTC. Filled out from reference TRBV7-9 and TRBJ2-7, the complete variable domain reads DTGVSQNPRHKITKRGQNVTFRCDPISEHNRLYWYRQTLGQGPEFLTYFQNEAQLEKSRLLSDRFSAERPKGSFSTLEIQRTEQGDSAMYLCASSLVTGGPYEQYFGPGTRLTVT.

This chain uses TRBV5-6 with TRBJ2-2; perhaps TRBD2 as D (5 bases). The CDR3 consists of 14 residues. Per germline, CDR1 SGHDT and CDR2 YYEEEE. V lost 4 bases to trimming and J lost 4 bases, with 11 bases between them. CDR3 in amino acids: CASSLLTSTGELFF. In nucleotides, the CDR3 is TGTGCCAGCAGCCTCCTTACTAGCACCGGGGAGCTGTTTTTT.

In this sample, this clone turned up many times. The chain couples TRBV29-1 to TRBJ1-5, with D perhaps TRBD1 (6 bases). The CDR3 is 13 amino acids. The germline CDR1 and CDR2 sequences are SQVTM and ANQGSEA. Trimming took off 5 bases at V and 7 bases at J, with 15 bases between the two ends. The CDR3 loop is CSVLGAGGQPQHF. CDR3 in DNA: TGCAGCGTTCTGGGGGCGGGGGGGCAGCCCCAGCATTTT.

The V and J genes are TRBV19 and TRBJ2-5, with 10 bases aligning to TRBD2. The CDR3 extends over 13 amino acids. CDR1 LNHDA and CDR2 SQIVND come from the germline V gene (reference sequence). V dropped 10 bases and J dropped 5; count of bases not matched to a gene: 7. The CDR3 spells CATTSGPRETQYF. The CDR3 bases are TGTGCCACGACTAGCGGGCCCCGCGAGACCCAGTACTTC.

This sequence joins TRBV7-8 and TRBJ1-6; possibly TRBD1 for D (5 bases). With 5 bases removed from V and 7 bases from J, the gap between germline ends came to 21 bases. Germline assignment: CDR1 SGHVS and CDR2 FQNEAQ. CDR3 length: 17 residues. Here the CDR3 reads CASSRAPGKGINSPLHF. The CDR3 nucleotides are TGTGCCAGCAGCCGAGCCCCAGGGAAGGGGATCAATTCACCCCTCCACTTT. Complete variable domain (other parts from reference TRBV7-8 and TRBJ1-6): GAGVSQSPRYKVAKRGQDVALRCDPISGHVSLFWYQQALGQGPEFLTYFQNEAQLDKSGLPSDRFFAERPEGSVSTLKIQRTQQEDSAVYLCASSRAPGKGINSPLHFGNGTRLTVT.

The rearrangement links TRBV12-3 or TRBV12-4 to TRBJ2-7; 7 bases line up with TRBD2. V lost 7 bases and J lost 6; bases outside the gene matches: 9. The CDR3 totals 13 residues. As DNA, the CDR3 is TGTGCCAGCACCGGGGGAGCGGGGCGCGAGCAGTACTTC. Its protein product is CASTGGAGREQYF.

J is TRBJ1-2 and V is TRBV6-1, with a weak D call TRBD1 (6 bases). V was pared by 2 bases and J by 4 bases, with 14 bases between. In germline, CDR1 is MNHNS, CDR2 SASEGT. CDR3 length equals 15 residues. This CDR3 reads CASSEIGGRGYGYTF. DNA of the CDR3: TGTGCCAGCAGTGAAATTGGGGGCAGGGGCTATGGCTACACCTTC.

This chain joins TRBV19 and TRBJ2-5; no definite D call. The V and J ends lost 4 bases and 3 bases respectively, with 12 bases between them. There are 14 residues in the CDR3. Germline V gene lookup returns CDR1 LNHDA and CDR2 SQIVND (reference sequence). CDR3: CASSSLRLEETQYF. The CDR3 DNA follows: TGTGCCAGTAGTAGCCTCCGACTGGAAGAGACCCAGTACTTC.

The rearrangement joins TRBV7-9 to TRBJ1-1, with 7 bases identical to TRBD1. The germline CDR1 and CDR2 sequences are SEHNR and FQNEAQ (reference sequence). This CDR3 has 13 amino acids. V trimming: 4 bases; J trimming: 4 bases; junction bases outside the gene matches: 3. The CDR3 is CASSSQGGTEAFF. DNA for the CDR3: TGTGCCAGCAGCTCCCAGGGGGGCACTGAAGCTTTCTTT.

This chain connects TRBV19 to TRBJ1-4; D might be TRBD1 (6 bases). V lost 5 bases and J 8 bases, leaving 18 bases between the germline ends. Germline V gives CDR1 LNHDA, CDR2 SQIVND (reference sequence). The length of the CDR3 is 15 residues. DNA for the CDR3: TGTGCCAGTAGTCCCCGTCGGGCAGGGGAAGAAAAACTGTTTTTT. Translation gives CASSPRRAGEEKLFF.

The J gene is TRBJ1-5, the V gene TRBV30; the D gene is possibly TRBD1 (5 bases). The V and J ends lost 4 bases and 2 bases respectively, with 12 bases between them. This CDR3 region has 14 residues. From germline, CDR1 is GTSNPN and CDR2 SVGIG (reference sequence). CDR3 region: CAWTPGFGNQPQHF. CDR3 sequence (DNA): TGTGCCTGGACTCCAGGGTTTGGCAATCAGCCCCAGCATTTT.

A word on this clone: Other DNA sequences in this specimen translate into the identical CDR3. V usage is TRBV5-1 and J usage is TRBJ2-7; TRBD1 aligns across 10 bases. Germline lookup yields CDR1 SGHRS and CDR2 YFSETQ. CDR3 length: 15 residues. V lost 4 bases to trimming and J lost 1 base; unmatched junction nucleotides: 5. CDR3 region: CASSPGTGVSYEQYF. The CDR3 region has the DNA TGCGCCAGCAGCCCCGGGACAGGGGTGTCCTACGAGCAGTACTTC.

V is TRBV5-1 and J is TRBJ1-4; no firm D call. CDR3 length equals 16 residues. Between the trimmed V and J ends, which lost 4 bases and 5 bases, there was a span of 18 bases. Germline CDR1 reads SGHRS; CDR2 reads YFSETQ. As DNA, the CDR3 is TGCGCCAGCAGCCCTAAGTCGGTTCCGCCGAATGAAAAACTGTTTTTT. Translating gives CASSPKSVPPNEKLFF.

The rearrangement joins TRBV2 to TRBJ2-7; the match to TRBD2 covers 7 bases. CDR3 length: 17 amino acids. Germline V gene lookup returns CDR1 SNHLY and CDR2 FYNNEI. Trimming at V came to 0 bases and at J to 0 bases, leaving 8 bases not matched to a gene. DNA of the CDR3: TGTGCCAGCAGTGAAGCAGGGGACTACCGAAGCTCCTACGAGCAGTACTTC. Amino acids: CASSEAGDYRSSYEQYF. Filled out from reference TRBV2 and TRBJ2-7, the complete variable domain reads EPEVTQTPSHQVTQMGQEVILRCVPISNHLYFYWYRQILGQKVEFLVSFYNNEISEKSEIFDDQFSVERPDGSNFTLKIRSTKLEDSAMYFCASSEAGDYRSSYEQYFGPGTRLTVT.

In its sample, this clone was seen many times. The chain carries TRBV19 and TRBJ2-7; TRBD1 matches at 9 bases. The J segment lost 1 base and the V segment lost 5 bases, leaving 9 bases of the junction unmatched. The CDR3 has 16 residues. Germline CDR1 LNHDA, CDR2 SQIVND (reference sequence). The CDR3 nucleotides are TGTGCCAGTAGTGCTCCCACCGGGACAGGGTCCTACGAGCAGTACTTC. It translates to CASSAPTGTGSYEQYF.